This T cell receptor (beta chain) was profiled in a study of blood T cell repertoires in COVID-19. Study background: The origin of the acute and convalescent COVID-19 samples was the United States, Italy and Spain. In each case, the material was cDNA or gDNA derived from T cells, B-cell-depleted T cells, or PBMCs.

CDR3 length: 15 residues. Germline loops: CDR1 MDHEN, CDR2 SYDVKM. Germline trimming cut 6 bases from V and 8 bases from J; bases unmatched to any gene: 11. As processed by the authors: Amplification of reference gene primers was used by the study to estimate nucleated cell counts. Clones were read by immunoSEQ multiplex PCR, and TCRdb kept only the in-frame ones, dropping some. The V and J calls and clone size are taken from that table; D and trimming were inferred from the DNA. The sample lists about 160,000 clones, about 85% seen once, with about 3% in the top ten. The chain uses TRBV28 and TRBJ2-1; 9 bases are a match to TRBD1. This clonotype originated in a human donor with acute or convalescent COVID-19. The donor label of this sample is uncertain. The sequencing sample was made of peripheral blood. CDR3 sequence (DNA): TGTGCCAGCAGCCAAGGACAGGGGTGGTTGGATGAGCAGTTCTTC. Translated, it gives CASSQGQGWLDEQFF.